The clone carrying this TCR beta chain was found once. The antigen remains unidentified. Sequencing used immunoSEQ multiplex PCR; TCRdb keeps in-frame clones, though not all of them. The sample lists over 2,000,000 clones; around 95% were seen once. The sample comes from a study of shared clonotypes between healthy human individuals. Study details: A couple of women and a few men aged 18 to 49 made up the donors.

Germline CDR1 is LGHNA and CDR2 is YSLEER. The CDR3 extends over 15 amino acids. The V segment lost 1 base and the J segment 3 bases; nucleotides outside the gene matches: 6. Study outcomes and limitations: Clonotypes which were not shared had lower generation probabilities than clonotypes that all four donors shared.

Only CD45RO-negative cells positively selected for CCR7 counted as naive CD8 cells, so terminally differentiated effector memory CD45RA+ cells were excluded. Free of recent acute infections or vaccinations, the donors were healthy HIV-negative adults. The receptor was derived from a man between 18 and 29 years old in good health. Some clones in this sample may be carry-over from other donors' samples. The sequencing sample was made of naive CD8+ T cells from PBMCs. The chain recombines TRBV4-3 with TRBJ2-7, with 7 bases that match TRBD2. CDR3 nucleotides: TGCGCCAGCAGCCAAGGGGCTAGCGGAGGCTACGAGCAGTACTTC. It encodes CASSQGASGGYEQYF.